This TCR beta chain was observed in a study of long-term antiretroviral therapy in people with HIV (dated 2022 in TCRdb). Looking at the study overall: Collection of the earliest samples took place about a decade ahead of the 2015 WHO recommendation for immediate ART, at a time when ART was typically delayed until CD4 counts fell. Whether ART initiation and durable HIV suppression were associated with changes in peripheral blood TRB repertoire composition and diversity was tested in a retrospective serial study. From a few dozen adults with confirmed HIV infection, the cohort provided some 200 cryopreserved PBMC samples, gathered serially across a mean of approximately six years (range 1-12). About 35% of the 30 participants with HIV were female. No cross-contamination during QIAcube processing was shown when test extractions of a monoclonal T-cell line were performed alongside about 30 polyclonal samples. Study-wide findings and limitations: Owing to limited PBMC availability, only the TCR beta chain was sequenced, without alpha chain pairing. Inferences about post-ART repertoire changes were limited because no data were available on ART adherence, viral resistance or therapy changes. Starting ART was linked to a significant rise in TRB diversity, yet even with long-term ART the diversity remained significantly lower than in transplant donor controls. The samples span the years 2004 to 2017, and the ART regimens used may be less effective than current regimens. The repertoire was dominated across all time points by expanded TRB clones identified before ART initiation, although this dominance was seen to fluctuate and to decrease in many PLHIV after ART. Because cell numbers in pre-ART samples were limited, unsorted PBMC were profiled instead of sorted CD4+ and CD8+ T cells. Compared with controls, HIV repertoires had narrower CDR3 length ranges, and the network structure pointed to an antigen-experienced repertoire that shifted only slightly toward naive after ART.

Inclusion was restricted to participants for whom at least one PBMC sample before ART initiation and at least two post-ART samples were available. Treatment was received in the United States of America by all participants with HIV. Cryopreserved samples of about 0.9-11 million PBMC were thawed and washed before DNA extraction. At the time of the earliest PBMC sample for each participant with HIV, ages ranged from roughly 23 to 55 years. PBMC samples were contributed by each participant from 1-4 timepoints before ART initiation and 2-8 timepoints after ART initiation, with a median of 7 samples. For every participant, serial HIV viral load, CD4+ T-cell count, ART history and demographic data were obtained. A Qiagen kit on a QIAcube was used to extract genomic DNA from unsorted PBMC, with samples processed in batches of 12. About this clone itself: No cognate antigen has been identified for it. No base quality information exists; no much larger clone differs at one position.

The CDR3 runs 13 amino acids, cysteine and phenylalanine included. Kept here is only the CDR3 DNA, which spans 39 bases and is read in frame from base 1. Cut back by 4 bases and 3 bases, the V and J ends lie 6 bases apart. From a lookup of the germline V gene, CDR1 and CDR2 are MGHRA and YSYEKL. The immunoSEQ hsTCRB v3.0 assay was used at survey level resolution to sequence the TRB variable region. The targeted TRB sequencing depth was roughly 40,000-50,000 T-cell genomes per sample. An Illumina MiSeq with a v3 150-cycle kit was used to sequence the pooled TRB libraries. As for how the authors treated the data: Repertoire analysis was performed in R inside a reproducible Nextflow workflow that covered QC, data transformation and analysis. LymphoSeq2, an R package for AIRR-Seq data exploration, was used to implement custom analyses. Several samples that yielded fewer than 5000 total TRB sequences were excluded, so that about 200 HIV repertoires were analyzed. Among the 170 to 200 HIV repertoires that were kept, 59 were collected before ART initiation and over 120 were collected after ART initiation. Repertoires were downsampled to 5000 TRB nucleotide sequences, with summary statistics averaged over 100 downsampling iterations. TRB sequences were retained for analysis only if CDR3 regions of at least seven amino acids were present. Diversity was measured with a Shannon entropy-derived clonality score and the Gini coefficient. In the repertoire networks, any two of the top 5000 CDR3 amino acid sequences were connected whenever the two sequences differed by an edit distance of one. GLIPH2 predicted antigen specificity groups and MHC restriction for TRB CDR3 amino acid sequences. To flag known associations with CMV, EBV, HIV or tissue antigens, CDR3 amino acid sequences were compared against VDJdb and McPAS-TCR. Pre-ART, post-ART and control groups were compared with Wilcoxon signed-rank tests and Holm-Bonferroni correction. TCRdb limited this immuneACCESS table to in-frame rearrangements with V and J called. A share of clones is missing; checked studies link under half to unresolved V genes, and the rest is unexplained. For V, J and clone size, that table is used; D and trimming come from the DNA. Across this sample there are some 31,000 clones, with roughly 98% seen only once. 1.9% of the sample rests with the top ten.

The chain uses TRBV4-1 and TRBJ2-2; no D gene call is confident. The specimen comprised unsorted PBMCs, sampled 7.6 years after starting antiretroviral therapy. This sequence was found in a man aged 25 to 40 with HIV. The nucleotide sequence reads TGCGCCAGCAGCCTTTGGGACACCGGGGAGCTGTTTTTT. Translated, it reads CASSLWDTGELFF.